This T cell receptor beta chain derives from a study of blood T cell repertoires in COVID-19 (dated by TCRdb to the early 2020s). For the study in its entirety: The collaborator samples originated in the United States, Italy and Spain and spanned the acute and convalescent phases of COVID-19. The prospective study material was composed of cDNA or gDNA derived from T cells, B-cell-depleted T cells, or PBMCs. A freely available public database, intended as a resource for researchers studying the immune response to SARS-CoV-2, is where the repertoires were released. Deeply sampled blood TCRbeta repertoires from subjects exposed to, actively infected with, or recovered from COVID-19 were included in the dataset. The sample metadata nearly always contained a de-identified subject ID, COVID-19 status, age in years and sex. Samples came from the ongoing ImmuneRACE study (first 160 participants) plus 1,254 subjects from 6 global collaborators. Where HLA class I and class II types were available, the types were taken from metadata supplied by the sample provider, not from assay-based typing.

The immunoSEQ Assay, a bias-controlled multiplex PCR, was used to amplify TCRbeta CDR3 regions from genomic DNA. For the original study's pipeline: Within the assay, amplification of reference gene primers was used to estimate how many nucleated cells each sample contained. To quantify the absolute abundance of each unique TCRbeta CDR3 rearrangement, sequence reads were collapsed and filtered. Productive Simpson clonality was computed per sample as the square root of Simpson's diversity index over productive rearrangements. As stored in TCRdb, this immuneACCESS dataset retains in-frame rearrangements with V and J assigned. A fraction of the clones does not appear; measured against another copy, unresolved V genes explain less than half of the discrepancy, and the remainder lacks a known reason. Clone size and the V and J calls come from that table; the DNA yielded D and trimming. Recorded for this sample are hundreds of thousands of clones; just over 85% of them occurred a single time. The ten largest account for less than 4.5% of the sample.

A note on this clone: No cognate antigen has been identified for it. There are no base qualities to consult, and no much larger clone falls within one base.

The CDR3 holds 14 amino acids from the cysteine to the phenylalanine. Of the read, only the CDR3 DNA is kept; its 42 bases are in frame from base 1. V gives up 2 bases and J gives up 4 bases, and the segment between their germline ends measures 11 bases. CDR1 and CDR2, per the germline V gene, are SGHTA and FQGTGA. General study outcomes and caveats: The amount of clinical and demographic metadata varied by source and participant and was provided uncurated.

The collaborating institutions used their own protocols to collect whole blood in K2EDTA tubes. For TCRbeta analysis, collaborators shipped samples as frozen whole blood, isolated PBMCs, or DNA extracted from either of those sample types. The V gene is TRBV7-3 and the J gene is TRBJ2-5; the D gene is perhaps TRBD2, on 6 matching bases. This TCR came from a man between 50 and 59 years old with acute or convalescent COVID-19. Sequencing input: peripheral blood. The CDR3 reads CASSLGGVGETQYF. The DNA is TGTGCCAGCAGCTTAGGAGGGGTAGGAGAGACCCAGTACTTC.